This T cell receptor (beta chain) stems from a study of T cell responses to AZD1222 COVID-19 vaccine. Across the whole study: Second-dose timings of about 4 or about 12 weeks were pooled.

V lost 4 bases and J lost 0, with 13 bases in between. CDR1 SGHTS and CDR2 YDEGEE come from the germline V gene. The CDR3 loop spans 15 amino acids. Sequenced by immunoSEQ multiplex PCR; TCRdb stores in-frame clones only, minus some. Here the sample spans roughly 99,000 clones, around 90% being singletons. This receptor was identified in an adult in good health. Here the sequenced sample was peripheral blood, taken on day 0 of AZD1222 vaccination. The gene calls are TRBV5-8 and TRBJ2-5, with D perhaps matching TRBD2 (6 bases). CDR3 sequence (DNA): TGTGCCAGCAGCCCGGGGACTTCCGACCAAGAGACCCAGTACTTC. It specifies CASSPGTSDQETQYF.